This T cell receptor (beta chain) was profiled in a study of blood T cell repertoires in COVID-19. Turning to the study itself: The United States, Italy and Spain were the sources of the acute and convalescent COVID-19 samples. T cells, B-cell-depleted T cells, or PBMCs supplied cDNA or gDNA.

The CDR3 is 13 residues long. Germline V CDR1 and CDR2: SNHLY, FYNNEI. The V and J ends lost 6 bases and 4 bases respectively, with 12 bases between them. How the authors handled the data: Amplification of reference gene primers was used by the study to estimate nucleated cell counts. Sequencing used immunoSEQ multiplex PCR; TCRdb keeps in-frame clones, though not all of them. V, J and clone size reflect that table, while D and trimming were determined from the DNA. The table lists 80,000 to 100,000 clones, roughly 90% of them singletons. This TCR was sampled from a woman of 80 years or more with acute or convalescent COVID-19. The chain couples TRBV2 to TRBJ1-2; a possible D gene is TRBD1 (6 bases). The sample was peripheral blood. The CDR3 sequence: CASSPGVLYGYTF. Here the CDR3 DNA reads TGTGCCAGCAGCCCAGGGGTCCTCTATGGCTACACCTTC.